Detailed here is one TCR beta chain. This record comes from a study of blood T cells in healthy people across ages. V lost 2 bases to trimming and J lost 9 bases; unmatched junction nucleotides: 5. This CDR3 region has 13 residues. CDR1 is MNHEY, CDR2 SVGAGI, per germline. The sample providers were healthy Caucasian people from Russia, aged about 6 to 100. A second PCR, run for 7 to 11 cycles, used a sample-barcoded 5' primer plus a J-beta primer mix. Each CDR3 protein is one row after TCRdb ran MiXCR on the 5' RACE reads. This table holds under 1 million distinct CDR3 sequences, 40% to 50% found once.

This sequence joins TRBV6-5 and TRBJ1-1, with 8 bases aligning to TRBD1. Sequencing used blood. The sequence was obtained from a man in his sixties in good health. As DNA, the CDR3 is TGTGCCAGCAGTTACCCCGGGACAGGACAAGCTTTCTTT. Its translation: CASSYPGTGQAFF.